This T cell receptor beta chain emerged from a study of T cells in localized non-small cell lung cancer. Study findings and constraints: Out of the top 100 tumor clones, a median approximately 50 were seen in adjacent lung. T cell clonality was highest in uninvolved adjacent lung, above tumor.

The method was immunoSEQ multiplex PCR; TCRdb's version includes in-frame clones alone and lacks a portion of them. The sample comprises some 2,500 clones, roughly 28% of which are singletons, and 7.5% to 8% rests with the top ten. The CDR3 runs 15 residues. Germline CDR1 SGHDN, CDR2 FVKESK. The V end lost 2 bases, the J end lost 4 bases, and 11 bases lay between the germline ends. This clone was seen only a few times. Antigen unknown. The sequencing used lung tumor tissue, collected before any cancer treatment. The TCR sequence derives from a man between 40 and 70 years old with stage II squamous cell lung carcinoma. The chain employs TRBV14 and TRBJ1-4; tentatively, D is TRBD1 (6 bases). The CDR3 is CASSQLRQDNEKLFF. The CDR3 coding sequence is TGTGCCAGCAGCCAACTCCGACAGGATAATGAAAAACTGTTTTTT.